This T cell receptor beta chain came from a study of blood T cell repertoires in COVID-19. The wider study: Samples taken during acute and convalescent COVID-19 were collected in the United States, Italy and Spain.

Participants, roughly 18 to 89 years old, spanned fewer than 25 US areas. Participant-given clinical history determined each cohort assignment. The germline V gene has CDR1 LGHNA and CDR2 YSLEER. Trimming took 3 bases from V and 3 from J, leaving 15 bases between them. CDR3 length equals 15 residues. In the original analysis: Amplification with reference gene primers provided the estimates of nucleated cell counts. Produced via immunoSEQ multiplex PCR; TCRdb's table is partial and in-frame only. D and trimming were read from the DNA, whereas the V and J calls and clone size are those reported in that table. This table has about 300,000 clones, approximately 92% appearing once.

The sequencing input was PBMCs or T cells enriched from blood (not recorded which). The chain joins TRBV4-3 to TRBJ2-7; D perhaps matches TRBD2 (6 bases). This sequence was found in a woman in her thirties who had recovered from COVID-19. The CDR3 coding sequence is TGCGCCAGCAGCCAGGAGGGAGGACGCTTCTACGAGCAGTACTTC. Amino acids: CASSQEGGRFYEQYF.